The clone carrying this T cell receptor (beta chain) turned up a few times. Its specificity is not known. Quantitative 5'-RACE with molecular barcodes generated TCR beta libraries. Each CDR3 protein is one row after TCRdb ran MiXCR on the 5' RACE reads. Here the sample spans some 300,000 distinct CDR3 sequences, around 21% being singletons. This entry is derived from a study of CD8 T cells in ankylosing spondylitis. General study points: Significant enrichment of disease-linked clones was reported in matched ankylosing spondylitis synovial fluid. Ankylosing spondylitis blood appeared to carry a characteristic TCR beta motif of under ten highly homologous variants. Disease-linked clones were found to be CD8+ and relatively rare in peripheral blood.

The CDR3 is 15 residues long. Germline V gene sequence: CDR1 MNHEY, CDR2 SVGEGT. V lost 4 bases to trimming and J lost 0 bases, with 12 bases between them. Sequencing used blood, either unsorted or a sorted T cell fraction (not recorded which). The J gene is TRBJ1-1, the V gene TRBV6-2 or TRBV6-3; D unclear. This receptor was taken from a female donor with ankylosing spondylitis or in good health (not recorded which). The CDR3 spells CASSSTGGMNTEAFF. CDR3 DNA sequence: TGTGCCAGCAGTTCGACGGGAGGGATGAACACTGAAGCTTTCTTT.